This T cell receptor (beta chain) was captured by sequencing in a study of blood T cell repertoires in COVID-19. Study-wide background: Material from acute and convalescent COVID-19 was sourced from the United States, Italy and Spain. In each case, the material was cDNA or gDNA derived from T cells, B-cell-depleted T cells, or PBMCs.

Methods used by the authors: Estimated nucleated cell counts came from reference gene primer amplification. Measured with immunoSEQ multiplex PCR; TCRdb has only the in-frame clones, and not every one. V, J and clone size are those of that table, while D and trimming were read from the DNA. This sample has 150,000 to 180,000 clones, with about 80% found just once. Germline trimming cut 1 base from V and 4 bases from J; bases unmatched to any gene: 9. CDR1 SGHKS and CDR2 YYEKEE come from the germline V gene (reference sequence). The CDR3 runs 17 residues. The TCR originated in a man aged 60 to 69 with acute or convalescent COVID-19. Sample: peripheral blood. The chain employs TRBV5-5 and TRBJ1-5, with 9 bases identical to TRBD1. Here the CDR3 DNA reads TGTGCCAGCAGCTTGCCGGACAGGGGAGCCTCAAATCAGCCCCAGCATTTT. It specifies CASSLPDRGASNQPQHF.